This T cell receptor beta chain appears in the sequencing data of a study of long-term antiretroviral therapy in people with HIV. V lost 3 bases to trimming and J lost 2 bases, with 14 bases between them. This CDR3 contains 15 residues. Germline V gene data show CDR1 as LGHNA and CDR2 as YNFKEQ. This clone has a handful of counts. Version v3.0 of the immunoSEQ assay ran at survey level. Using immunoSEQ multiplex PCR, the repertoire was profiled, and TCRdb retains in-frame clones only, with some absent. Of 32,000 or so clones in the sample, approximately 85% were seen once. The sequencing here drew on unsorted PBMCs, taken 3.3 years after starting antiretroviral therapy. V and J are TRBV4-2 and TRBJ2-7, with TRBD1 as a possible D gene (6 bases). The receptor comes from a man aged 18 to 30 with HIV. The CDR3 is CASSQARGSAYEQYF. CDR3 nucleotides: TGTGCCAGCAGCCAGGCCAGGGGTTCGGCCTACGAGCAGTACTTC.